These T cell receptor beta chains were read from a single sample in a study of blood T cell repertoires in COVID-19. Method: immunoSEQ multiplex PCR; TCRdb's copy keeps in-frame clones and lacks some. The sample includes 130,000 to 150,000 clones, about four fifths seen only once; the top ten take approximately 3.6%. Material for sequencing was peripheral blood. Source of these receptors: a man aged 70 or older who had recovered from COVID-19. Both conserved end residues are part of each CDR3. The D gene is left open where the match is weak. Size is omitted from some rows. Given values are once, few, many or a class for expanded clones.

CDR3 protein	CDR3 DNA	J gene	clone size	D gene	V gene
CASRQPGLAEGNIQYF	TGTGCCAGCAGGCAACCGGGACTAGCGGAGGGGAACATTCAGTACTTC	TRBJ2-4	.	TRBD2	TRBV6-6
CASSIPQGPDTQYF	TGTGCCAGTAGTATACCACAGGGACCCGATACGCAGTATTTT	TRBJ2-3	.	.	TRBV19
CAWNVGSGRYQETQYF	TGTGCCTGGAACGTTGGAAGCGGGAGGTACCAAGAGACCCAGTACTTC	TRBJ2-5	.	TRBD2	TRBV30
CASSLWAGGASMTEAFF	TGCGCCAGCAGCTTGTGGGCAGGGGGCGCGTCAATGACTGAAGCTTTCTTT	TRBJ1-1	.	TRBD1	TRBV5-1
CASSLNVDRRSNQPQHF	TGTGCCAGCAGCTTAAATGTAGACAGGCGAAGCAATCAGCCCCAGCATTTT	TRBJ1-5	.	.	TRBV7-2
CASSLVWREQETQYF	TGTGCCAGCAGCTTGGTTTGGCGGGAGCAAGAGACCCAGTACTTC	TRBJ2-5	.	TRBD2	TRBV7-8
CASSLVAGGGDTQYF	TGTGCCAGCAGCTTAGTGGCGGGAGGTGGAGATACGCAGTATTTT	TRBJ2-3	.	TRBD2	TRBV7-2
CASSDIRAGESHEQYF	TGTGCCAGCAGTGACATAAGAGCGGGAGAGTCCCACGAGCAGTACTTC	TRBJ2-7	.	TRBD2	TRBV6-4
CASSLGSGLEQYF	TGTGCCAGCAGCCTCGGCTCTGGGCTAGAGCAGTACTTC	TRBJ2-7	.	.	TRBV11-3
CASSPPWSGRAPEQFF	TGTGCCAGCTCACCACCATGGAGCGGGAGGGCCCCTGAGCAGTTCTTC	TRBJ2-1	.	TRBD2	TRBV18
CASSPSTGGGQPQHF	TGTGCCAGCTCACCCTCGACAGGGGGCGGACAGCCCCAGCATTTT	TRBJ1-5	.	TRBD1	TRBV18
CASNSQGNTGELFF	TGTGCCAGCAACTCCCAGGGGAACACCGGGGAGCTGTTTTTT	TRBJ2-2	.	.	TRBV7-9
CASSYHPEKAGANVLTF	TGTGCCAGCAGTTACCACCCGGAGAAAGCTGGGGCCAACGTCCTGACTTTC	TRBJ2-6	.	.	TRBV6-2/TRBV6-3
CASSPTGLGLSSYNEQFF	TGTGCCAGCAGCCCAACCGGACTAGGCCTCAGCTCCTACAATGAGCAGTTCTTC	TRBJ2-1	few	TRBD2	TRBV7-7
CATAGSSTDTQYF	TGTGCCACCGCGGGTTCTAGCACAGATACGCAGTATTTT	TRBJ2-3	once	.	TRBV19
CASSIVGQGWSEAFF	TGTGCCAGCAGTATTGTAGGCCAGGGGTGGTCTGAAGCTTTCTTT	TRBJ1-1	.	.	TRBV6-5
CSVVQDSPGAFF	TGCAGCGTTGTCCAGGACTCCCCTGGCGCTTTCTTT	TRBJ1-1	.	.	TRBV29-1
CASHDRTSGGSPLHF	TGTGCCAGTCATGACAGGACCTCAGGTGGTTCACCCCTCCACTTT	TRBJ1-6	many	.	TRBV19